Described below is a single TCR beta chain sequence and its context. Its antigen remains unidentified. The data were obtained in a study of cytomegalovirus exposure and HLA in healthy donors. For the study at large: From donors who were HLA-typed, an early data release held 80 million to 95 million unique TCRs.

Notes on the study in general: The authors later found most CMV-associated TCR beta chains appeared HLA-restricted. By HLA locus, TCR association rates varied in a later analysis, with DRB1 showing the most and HLA-C the fewest. It was only CMV serostatus that was available as immune exposure information.

The V gene's germline CDR1 is SGHRS and CDR2 YFSETQ. CDR3 length: 14 residues. With 4 bases clipped from V and 0 bases from J, the junction kept 2 bases outside the gene matches. PCR employed 60 Vbeta and 13 Jbeta primers. The data were produced by immunoSEQ multiplex PCR, yet TCRdb's version contains in-frame clones alone and is incomplete. The table shows 240,000 or so clones, with about 80% occurring only once. Sequencing was performed on PBMCs. The clonotype comes from a woman in her thirties or forties in good health and CMV-seropositive. V usage is TRBV5-1 and J usage is TRBJ1-1, with 8 bases matching TRBD1. The DNA of the CDR3 is TGCGCCAGCAGCGAGACAGGGGTGAACACTGAAGCTTTCTTT. Its translation is CASSETGVNTEAFF. The variable domain in full, completed from reference TRBV5-1 and TRBJ1-1, reads KAGVTQTPRYLIKTRGQQVTLSCSPISGHRSVSWYQQTPGQGLQFLFEYFSETQRNKGNFPGRFSGRQFSNSRSEMNVSTLELGDSALYLCASSETGVNTEAFFGQGTRLTVV.